This TCR beta chain comes out of a study of ipilimumab plus nivolumab after autologous stem cell transplantation. The ends were cut back, 4 bases at V and 0 bases at J, with 13 bases in the middle. The CDR3 length is 15 residues. CDR1 is SGHTS, CDR2 YDEGEE, per germline. Clones were read by immunoSEQ multiplex PCR, and TCRdb kept only the in-frame ones, dropping some. The sample lists approximately 14,000 clones, about four fifths occurring once. This receptor was identified in a male donor with primary mediastinal lymphoma. The chain carries TRBV5-8 and TRBJ2-5; weak D call: TRBD1 (5 bases). Material: PBMCs, obtained in a trial of ipilimumab plus nivolumab as post-transplant consolidation. The CDR3 loop is CASSTGPGNQETQYF. The CDR3 region has the DNA TGTGCCAGCAGCACAGGCCCAGGGAACCAAGAGACCCAGTACTTC.